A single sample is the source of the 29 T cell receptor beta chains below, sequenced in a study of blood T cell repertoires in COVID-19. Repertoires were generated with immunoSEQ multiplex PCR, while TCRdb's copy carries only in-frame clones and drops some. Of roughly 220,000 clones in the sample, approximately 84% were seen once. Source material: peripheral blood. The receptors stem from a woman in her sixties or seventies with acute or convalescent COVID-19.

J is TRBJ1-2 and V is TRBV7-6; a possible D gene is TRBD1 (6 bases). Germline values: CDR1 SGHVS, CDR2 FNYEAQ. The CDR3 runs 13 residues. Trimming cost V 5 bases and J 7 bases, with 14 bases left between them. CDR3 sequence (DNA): TGTGCCAGCAGCCCATGGACAGCCGGTGGCTACACCTTC. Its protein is CASSPWTAGGYTF.

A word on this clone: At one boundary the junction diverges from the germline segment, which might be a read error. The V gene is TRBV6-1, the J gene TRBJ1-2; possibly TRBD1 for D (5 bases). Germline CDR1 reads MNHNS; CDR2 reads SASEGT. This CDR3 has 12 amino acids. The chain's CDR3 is CASSDHAPGTTF. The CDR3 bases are TGTGCCAGCAGTGATCATGCGCCCGGGACTACTTTC.

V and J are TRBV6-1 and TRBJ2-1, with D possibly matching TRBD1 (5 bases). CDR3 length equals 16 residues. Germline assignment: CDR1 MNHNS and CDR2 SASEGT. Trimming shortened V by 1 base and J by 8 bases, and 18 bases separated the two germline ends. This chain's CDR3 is CASSEVRSGYPYEQFF. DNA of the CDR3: TGTGCCAGCAGTGAAGTCAGGTCAGGGTACCCCTATGAGCAGTTCTTC.

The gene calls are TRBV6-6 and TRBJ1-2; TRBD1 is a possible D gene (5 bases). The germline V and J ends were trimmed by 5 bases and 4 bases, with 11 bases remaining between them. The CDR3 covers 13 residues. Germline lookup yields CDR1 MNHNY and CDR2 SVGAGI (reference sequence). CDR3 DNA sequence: TGTGCCAGCAGTCCTCAGGGAGGCTATGGCTACACCTTC. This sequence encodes CASSPQGGYGYTF.

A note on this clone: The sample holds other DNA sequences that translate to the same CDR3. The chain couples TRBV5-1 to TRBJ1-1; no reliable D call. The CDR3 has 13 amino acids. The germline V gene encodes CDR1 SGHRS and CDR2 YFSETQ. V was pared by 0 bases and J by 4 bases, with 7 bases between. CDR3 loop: CASSLDGSTEAFF. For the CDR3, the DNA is TGCGCCAGCAGCTTGGACGGGTCCACTGAAGCTTTCTTT.

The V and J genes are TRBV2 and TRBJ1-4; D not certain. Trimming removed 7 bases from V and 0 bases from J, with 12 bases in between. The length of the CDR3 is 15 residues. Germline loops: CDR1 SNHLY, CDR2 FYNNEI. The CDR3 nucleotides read TGTGCCAGCACCCCCACAGCAGCAACTAATGAAAAACTGTTTTTT. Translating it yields CASTPTAATNEKLFF.

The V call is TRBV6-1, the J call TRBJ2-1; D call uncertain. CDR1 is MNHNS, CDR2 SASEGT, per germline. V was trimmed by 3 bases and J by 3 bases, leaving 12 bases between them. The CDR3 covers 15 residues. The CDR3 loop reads CASSESVRNYNEQFF. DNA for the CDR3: TGTGCCAGCAGTGAGTCGGTAAGAAACTACAATGAGCAGTTCTTC.

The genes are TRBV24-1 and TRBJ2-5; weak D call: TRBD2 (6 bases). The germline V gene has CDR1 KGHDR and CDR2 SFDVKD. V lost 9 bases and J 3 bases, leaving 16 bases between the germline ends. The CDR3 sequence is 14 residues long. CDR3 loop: CATSGRGNEETQYF. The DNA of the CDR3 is TGTGCCACCTCAGGGCGGGGTAACGAAGAGACCCAGTACTTC.

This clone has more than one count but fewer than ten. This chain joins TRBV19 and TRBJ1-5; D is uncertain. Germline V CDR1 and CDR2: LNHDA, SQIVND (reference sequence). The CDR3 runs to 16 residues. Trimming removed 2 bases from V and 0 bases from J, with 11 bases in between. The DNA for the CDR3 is TGTGCCAGTAGTATATGGTCGGTATATAGCAATCAGCCCCAGCATTTT. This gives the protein CASSIWSVYSNQPQHF.

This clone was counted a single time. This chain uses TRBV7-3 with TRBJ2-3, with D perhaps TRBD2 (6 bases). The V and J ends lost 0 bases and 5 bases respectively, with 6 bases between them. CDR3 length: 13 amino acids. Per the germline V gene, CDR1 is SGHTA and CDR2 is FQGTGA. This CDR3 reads CASSLTGGDTQYF. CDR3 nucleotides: TGTGCCAGCAGCTTAACCGGGGGAGATACGCAGTATTTT.

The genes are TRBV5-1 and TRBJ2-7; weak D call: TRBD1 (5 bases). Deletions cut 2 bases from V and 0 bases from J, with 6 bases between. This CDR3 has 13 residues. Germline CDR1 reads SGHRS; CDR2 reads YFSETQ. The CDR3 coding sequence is TGCGCCAGCAGCTTAGGGGCCTCCTACGAGCAGTACTTC. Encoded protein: CASSLGASYEQYF.

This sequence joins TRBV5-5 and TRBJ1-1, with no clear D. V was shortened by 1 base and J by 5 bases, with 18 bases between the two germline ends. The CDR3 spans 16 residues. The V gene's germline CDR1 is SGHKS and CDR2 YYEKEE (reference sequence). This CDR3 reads CASSLWGDTSWTEAFF. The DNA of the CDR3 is TGTGCCAGCAGCTTGTGGGGAGACACCTCCTGGACTGAAGCTTTCTTT.

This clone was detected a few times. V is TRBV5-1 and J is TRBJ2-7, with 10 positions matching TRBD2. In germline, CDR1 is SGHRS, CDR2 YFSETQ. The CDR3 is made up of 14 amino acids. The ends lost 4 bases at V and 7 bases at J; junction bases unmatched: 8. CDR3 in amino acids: CASSNTGLAIEQYF. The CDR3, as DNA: TGCGCCAGCAGCAATACGGGACTAGCGATAGAGCAGTACTTC.

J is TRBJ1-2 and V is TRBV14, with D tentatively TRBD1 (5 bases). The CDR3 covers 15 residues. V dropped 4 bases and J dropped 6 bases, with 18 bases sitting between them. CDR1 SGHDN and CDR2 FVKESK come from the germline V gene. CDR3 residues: CASSRWGDWYNGYTF. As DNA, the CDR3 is TGTGCCAGCAGCCGGTGGGGCGACTGGTATAATGGCTACACCTTC.

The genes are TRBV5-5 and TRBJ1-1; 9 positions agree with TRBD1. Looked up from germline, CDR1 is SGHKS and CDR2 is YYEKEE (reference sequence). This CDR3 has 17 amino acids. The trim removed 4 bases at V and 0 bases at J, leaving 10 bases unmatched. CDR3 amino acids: CASSQGQGGNMNTEAFF. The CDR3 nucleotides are TGTGCCAGCAGCCAGGGACAGGGTGGAAACATGAACACTGAAGCTTTCTTT.

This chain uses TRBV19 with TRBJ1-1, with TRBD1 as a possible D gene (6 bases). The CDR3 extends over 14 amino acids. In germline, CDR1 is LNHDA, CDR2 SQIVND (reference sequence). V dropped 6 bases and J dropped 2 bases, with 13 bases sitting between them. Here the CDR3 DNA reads TGTGCCAGTAGAGCGACAGGAGGAAACACTGAAGCTTTCTTT. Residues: CASRATGGNTEAFF.

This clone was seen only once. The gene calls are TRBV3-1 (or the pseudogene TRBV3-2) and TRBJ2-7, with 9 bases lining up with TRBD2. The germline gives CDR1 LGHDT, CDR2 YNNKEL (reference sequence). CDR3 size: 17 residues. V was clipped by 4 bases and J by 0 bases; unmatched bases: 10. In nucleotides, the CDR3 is TGTGCCAGCAGCCCCGCCAGCGGGGGGACGAGCTCCTACGAGCAGTACTTC. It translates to CASSPASGGTSSYEQYF.

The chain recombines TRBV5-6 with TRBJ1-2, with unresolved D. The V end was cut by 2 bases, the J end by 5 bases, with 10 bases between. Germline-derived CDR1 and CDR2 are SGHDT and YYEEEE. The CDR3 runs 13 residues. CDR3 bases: TGTGCCAGCAGCTTCAAGTCCGCGTATGGCTACACCTTC. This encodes CASSFKSAYGYTF.

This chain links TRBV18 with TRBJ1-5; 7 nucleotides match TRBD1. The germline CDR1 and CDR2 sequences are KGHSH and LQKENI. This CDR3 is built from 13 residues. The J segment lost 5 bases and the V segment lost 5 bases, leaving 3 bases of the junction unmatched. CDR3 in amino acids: CASSTTGDQPQHF. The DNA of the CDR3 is TGTGCCAGCTCAACTACAGGGGATCAGCCCCAGCATTTT.

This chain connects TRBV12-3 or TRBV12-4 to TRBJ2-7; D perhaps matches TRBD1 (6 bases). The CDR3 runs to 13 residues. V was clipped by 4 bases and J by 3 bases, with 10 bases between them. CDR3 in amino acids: CASSWGRGYEQYF. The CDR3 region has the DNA TGTGCCAGCAGTTGGGGCAGGGGCTACGAGCAGTACTTC.

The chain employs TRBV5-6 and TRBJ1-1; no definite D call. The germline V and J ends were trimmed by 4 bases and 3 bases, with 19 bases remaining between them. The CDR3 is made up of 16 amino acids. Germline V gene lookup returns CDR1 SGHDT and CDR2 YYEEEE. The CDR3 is CASSPSMRITYTEAFF. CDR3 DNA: TGTGCCAGCAGCCCGAGCATGAGAATAACCTACACTGAAGCTTTCTTT.

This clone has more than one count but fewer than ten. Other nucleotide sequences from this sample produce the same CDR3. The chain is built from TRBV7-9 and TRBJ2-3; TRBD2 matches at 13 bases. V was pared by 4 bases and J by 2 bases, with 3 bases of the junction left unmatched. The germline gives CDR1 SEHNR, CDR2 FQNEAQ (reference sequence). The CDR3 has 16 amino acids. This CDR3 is CASSSGLAGSTDTQYF. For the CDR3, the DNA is TGTGCCAGCAGCTCGGGACTAGCGGGATCCACAGATACGCAGTATTTT. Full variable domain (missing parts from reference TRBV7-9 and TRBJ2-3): DTGVSQNPRHKITKRGQNVTFRCDPISEHNRLYWYRQTLGQGPEFLTYFQNEAQLEKSRLLSDRFSAERPKGSFSTLEIQRTEQGDSAMYLCASSSGLAGSTDTQYFGPGTRLTVL.

The CDR3 reads CASSLAQGGNTEAFF. CDR3 nucleotide sequence: TGTGCCAGCAGCTTGGCCCAGGGAGGGAACACTGAAGCTTTCTTT. The rearrangement joins TRBV11-1 to TRBJ1-1; D might be TRBD1 (5 bases). V was clipped by 3 bases and J by 1 base, with 12 bases between them. CDR1 is SGHAT, CDR2 FQDESV, per germline (reference sequence). The CDR3 consists of 15 residues. Based on the CDR3 plus reference TRBV11-1 and TRBJ1-1, the full variable domain is EAEVAQSPRYKITEKSQAVAFWCDPISGHATLYWYRQILGQGPELLVQFQDESVVDDSQLPKDRFSAERLKGVDSTLKIQPAELGDSAMYLCASSLAQGGNTEAFFGQGTRLTVV.

Here the CDR3 reads CASSLDSEDTQYF. CDR3 nucleotide sequence: TGTGCCAGCTCACTCGATAGCGAAGATACGCAGTATTTT. This chain joins TRBV18 and TRBJ2-3, with D maybe TRBD2 (5 bases). V was shortened by 4 bases and J by 5 bases, with 10 bases between the two germline ends. The CDR3 consists of 13 residues. CDR1 and CDR2 (germline): KGHSH, LQKENI.

The CDR3 coding sequence is TGTGCCAGCAGTTATGGGGAGGGGAACACCATATATTTT. Its protein product is CASSYGEGNTIYF. The rearrangement joins TRBV6-5 to TRBJ1-3, with a possible D match to TRBD1 (5 bases). Germline V gene lookup returns CDR1 MNHEY and CDR2 SVGAGI. The V and J ends lost 3 bases and 7 bases respectively, with 10 bases between them. The CDR3 covers 13 residues.

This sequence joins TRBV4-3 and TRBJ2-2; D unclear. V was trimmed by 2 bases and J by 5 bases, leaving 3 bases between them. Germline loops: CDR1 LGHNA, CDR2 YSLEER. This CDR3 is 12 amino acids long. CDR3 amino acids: CASSQLTGELFF. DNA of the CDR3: TGCGCCAGCAGCCAACTAACCGGGGAGCTGTTTTTT.

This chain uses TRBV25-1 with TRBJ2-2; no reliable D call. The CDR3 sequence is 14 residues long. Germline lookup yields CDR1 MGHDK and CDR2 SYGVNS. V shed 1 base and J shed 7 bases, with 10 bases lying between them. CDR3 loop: CASSEFRYGGELFF. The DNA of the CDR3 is TGTGCCAGCAGTGAATTTCGGTATGGCGGGGAGCTGTTTTTT.

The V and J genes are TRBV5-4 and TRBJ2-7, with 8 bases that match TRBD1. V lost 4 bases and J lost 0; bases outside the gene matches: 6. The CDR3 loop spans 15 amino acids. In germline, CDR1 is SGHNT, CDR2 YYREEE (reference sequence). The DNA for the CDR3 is TGTGCCAGCAGCCCTCAGCAGGGGGCCTCCTACGAGCAGTACTTC. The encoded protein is CASSPQQGASYEQYF.

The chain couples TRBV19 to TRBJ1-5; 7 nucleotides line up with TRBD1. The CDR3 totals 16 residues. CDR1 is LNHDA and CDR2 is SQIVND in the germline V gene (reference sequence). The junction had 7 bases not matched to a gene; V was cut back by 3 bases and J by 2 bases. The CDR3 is CASSIRRQGRNQPQHF. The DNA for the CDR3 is TGTGCCAGTAGTATTCGGAGACAGGGCCGCAATCAGCCCCAGCATTTT.